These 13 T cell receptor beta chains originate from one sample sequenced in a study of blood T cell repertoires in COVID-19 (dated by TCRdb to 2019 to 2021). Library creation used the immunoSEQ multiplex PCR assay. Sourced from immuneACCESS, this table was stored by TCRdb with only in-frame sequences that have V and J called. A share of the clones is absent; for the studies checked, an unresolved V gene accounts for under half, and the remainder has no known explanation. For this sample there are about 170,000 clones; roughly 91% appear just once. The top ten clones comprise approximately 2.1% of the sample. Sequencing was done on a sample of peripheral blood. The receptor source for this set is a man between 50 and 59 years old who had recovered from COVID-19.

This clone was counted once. The CDR3 loop reads CASSLGTGYTGELFF. DNA for the CDR3: TGTGCCAGCAGCTTAGGGACAGGCTACACCGGGGAGCTGTTTTTT. V usage is TRBV11-2 and J usage is TRBJ2-2, with TRBD1 identical over 7 bases. The J segment lost 3 bases and the V segment lost 1 base, leaving 2 bases of the junction unmatched. The length of the CDR3 is 15 residues. CDR1 is SGHAT, CDR2 FQNNGV, per germline.

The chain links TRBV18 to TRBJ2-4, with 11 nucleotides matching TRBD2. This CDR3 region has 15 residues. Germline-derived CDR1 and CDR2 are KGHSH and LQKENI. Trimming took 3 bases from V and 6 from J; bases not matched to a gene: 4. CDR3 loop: CASSPGLADPNIQYF. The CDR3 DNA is TGTGCCAGCTCACCGGGACTAGCGGACCCAAACATTCAGTACTTC.

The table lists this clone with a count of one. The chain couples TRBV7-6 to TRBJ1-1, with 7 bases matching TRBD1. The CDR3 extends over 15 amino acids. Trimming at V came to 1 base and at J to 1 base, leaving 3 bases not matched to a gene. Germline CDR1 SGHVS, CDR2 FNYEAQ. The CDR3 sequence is CASSLEDRANTEAFF. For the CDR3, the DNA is TGTGCCAGCAGCTTAGAAGACAGGGCGAACACTGAAGCTTTCTTT.

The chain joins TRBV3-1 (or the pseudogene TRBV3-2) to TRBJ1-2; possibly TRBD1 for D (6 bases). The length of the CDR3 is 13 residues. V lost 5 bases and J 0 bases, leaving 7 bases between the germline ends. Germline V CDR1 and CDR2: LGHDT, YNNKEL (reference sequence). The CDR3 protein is CASSRTANYGYTF. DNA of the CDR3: TGTGCCAGCAGCAGGACAGCTAACTATGGCTACACCTTC.

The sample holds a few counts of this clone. CDR3 in DNA: TGTGCCAGCAGTTACGAGGAGAATAGCAATCAGCCCCAGCATTTT. This sequence encodes CASSYEENSNQPQHF. This sequence joins TRBV6-2 or TRBV6-3 and TRBJ1-5; D is undetermined. Germline CDR1 is MNHEY and CDR2 is SVGEGT. The CDR3 has 15 residues. V dropped 2 bases and J dropped 0 bases, with 8 bases sitting between them.

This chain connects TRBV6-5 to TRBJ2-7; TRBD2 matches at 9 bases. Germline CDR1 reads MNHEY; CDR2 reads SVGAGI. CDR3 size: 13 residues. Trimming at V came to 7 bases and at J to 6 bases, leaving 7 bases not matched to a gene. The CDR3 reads CASIRAGGREQYF. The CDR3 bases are TGTGCCAGCATCCGAGCGGGAGGACGCGAGCAGTACTTC.

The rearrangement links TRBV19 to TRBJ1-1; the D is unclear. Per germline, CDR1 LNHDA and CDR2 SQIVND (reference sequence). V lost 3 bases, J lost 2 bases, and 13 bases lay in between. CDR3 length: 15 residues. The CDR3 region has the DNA TGTGCCAGTAGTATCACGGGCGGGATTAACACTGAAGCTTTCTTT. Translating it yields CASSITGGINTEAFF.

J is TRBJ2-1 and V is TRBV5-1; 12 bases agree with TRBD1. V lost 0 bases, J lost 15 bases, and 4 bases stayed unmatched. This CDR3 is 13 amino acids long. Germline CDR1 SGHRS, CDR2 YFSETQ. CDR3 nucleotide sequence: TGCGCCAGCAGCTTGGCCGGGACAGGGGGCTGGTTCTTC. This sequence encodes CASSLAGTGGWFF.

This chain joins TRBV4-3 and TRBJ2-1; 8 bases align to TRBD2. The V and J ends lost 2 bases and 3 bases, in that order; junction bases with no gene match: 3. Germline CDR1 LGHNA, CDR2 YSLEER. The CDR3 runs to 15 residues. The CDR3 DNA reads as TGCGCCAGCAGCCAAAACCTAGCGGGCTACAATGAGCAGTTCTTC. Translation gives CASSQNLAGYNEQFF.

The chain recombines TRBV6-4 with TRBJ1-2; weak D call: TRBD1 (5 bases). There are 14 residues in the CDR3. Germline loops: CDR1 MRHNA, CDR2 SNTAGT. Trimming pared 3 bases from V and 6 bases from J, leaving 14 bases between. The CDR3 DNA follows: TGTGCCAGCAGTGAAGGGGCAGGGTCCCATGGCTACACCTTC. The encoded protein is CASSEGAGSHGYTF.

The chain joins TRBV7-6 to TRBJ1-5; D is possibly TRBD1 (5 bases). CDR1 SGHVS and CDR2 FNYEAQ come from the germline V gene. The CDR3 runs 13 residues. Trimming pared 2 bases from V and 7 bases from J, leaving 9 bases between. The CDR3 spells CASSLQGGQPQHF. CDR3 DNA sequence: TGTGCCAGCAGCTTACAGGGAGGGCAGCCCCAGCATTTT.

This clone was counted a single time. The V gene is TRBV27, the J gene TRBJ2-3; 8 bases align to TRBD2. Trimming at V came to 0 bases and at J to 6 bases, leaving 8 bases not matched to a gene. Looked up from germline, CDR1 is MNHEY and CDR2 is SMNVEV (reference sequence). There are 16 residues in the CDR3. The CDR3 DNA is TGTGCCAGCAGTTTATCGATCCAGCGGGAGCGGGATACGCAGTATTTT. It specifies CASSLSIQRERDTQYF.

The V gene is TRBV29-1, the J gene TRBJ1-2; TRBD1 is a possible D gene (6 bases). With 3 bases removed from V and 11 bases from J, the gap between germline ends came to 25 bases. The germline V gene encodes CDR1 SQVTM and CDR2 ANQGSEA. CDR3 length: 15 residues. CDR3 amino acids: CSVEAGDRGIRGYTF. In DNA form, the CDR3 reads TGCAGCGTTGAGGCAGGGGATAGAGGTATTCGAGGGTACACCTTC.